This record looks at one T cell receptor (beta chain) sequence and its context. The CDR3 has 15 residues. J lost 6 bases, V lost 3 bases, and 13 bases had no gene match. Per germline, CDR1 DFQATT and CDR2 SNEGSKA (reference sequence). Thyroid surgery was preceded by no treatment in any patient. The sample is drawn from a study of metastatic and nonmetastatic thyroid tumors. MiXCR reprocessed the PCR reads for TCRdb. The sample has around 21,000 clones, roughly 22% seen once. The specimen was tumor tissue. The chain recombines TRBV20-1 with TRBJ2-7, with 8 nucleotides matching TRBD2. This TCR came from a male donor with papillary thyroid cancer or a benign thyroid nodule (not recorded which). Some clones in this sample may be carry-over from other donors' samples. The CDR3 region has the DNA TGCAGTGCTAGTTTACGGGCGGGAGGTCCGTTCGAGCAGTACTTC. The encoded protein is CSASLRAGGPFEQYF.